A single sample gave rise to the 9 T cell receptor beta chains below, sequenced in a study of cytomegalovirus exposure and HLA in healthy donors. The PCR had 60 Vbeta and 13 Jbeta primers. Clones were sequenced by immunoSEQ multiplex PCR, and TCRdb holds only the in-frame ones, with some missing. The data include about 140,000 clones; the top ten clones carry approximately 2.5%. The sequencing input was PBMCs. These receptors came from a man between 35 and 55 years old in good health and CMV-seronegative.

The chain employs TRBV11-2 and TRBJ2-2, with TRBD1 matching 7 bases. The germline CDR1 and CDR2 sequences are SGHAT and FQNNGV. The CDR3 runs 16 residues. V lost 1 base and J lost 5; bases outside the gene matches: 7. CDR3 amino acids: CASSLGTGVRTGELFF. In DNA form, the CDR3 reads TGTGCCAGCAGCTTAGGAACAGGGGTCAGAACCGGGGAGCTGTTTTTT. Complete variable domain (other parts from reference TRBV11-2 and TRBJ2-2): EAGVAQSPRYKIIEKRQSVAFWCNPISGHATLYWYQQILGQGPKLLIQFQNNGVVDDSQLPKDRFSAERLKGVDSTLKIQPAKLEDSAVYLCASSLGTGVRTGELFFGEGSRLTVL.

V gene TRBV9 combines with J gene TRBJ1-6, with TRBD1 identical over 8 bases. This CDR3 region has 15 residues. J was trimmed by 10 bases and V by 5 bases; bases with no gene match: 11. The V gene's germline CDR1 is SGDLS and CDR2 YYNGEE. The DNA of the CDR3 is TGTGCCAGCAGTTCCGGGACAGGAGGGGGATCACCCCTCCACTTT. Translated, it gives CASSSGTGGGSPLHF.

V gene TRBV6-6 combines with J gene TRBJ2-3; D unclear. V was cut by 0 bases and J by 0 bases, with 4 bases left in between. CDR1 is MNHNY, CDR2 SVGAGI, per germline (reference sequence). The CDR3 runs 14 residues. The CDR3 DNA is TGTGCCAGCAGTTACTCGAGTAGCACAGATACGCAGTATTTT. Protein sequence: CASSYSSSTDTQYF.

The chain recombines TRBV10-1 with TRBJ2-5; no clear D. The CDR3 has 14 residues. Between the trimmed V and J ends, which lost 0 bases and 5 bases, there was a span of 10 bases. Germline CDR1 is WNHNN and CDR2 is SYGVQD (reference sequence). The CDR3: CASSESALSETQYF. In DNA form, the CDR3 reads TGCGCCAGCAGTGAGTCAGCGCTGTCTGAGACCCAGTACTTC.

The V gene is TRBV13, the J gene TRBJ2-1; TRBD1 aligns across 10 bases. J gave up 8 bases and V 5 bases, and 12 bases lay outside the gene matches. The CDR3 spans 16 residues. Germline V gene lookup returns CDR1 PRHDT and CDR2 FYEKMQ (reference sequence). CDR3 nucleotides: TGTGCCAGCAGCCCCTCTGGGACAGGGGTCAAGGATGAGCAGTTCTTC. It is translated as CASSPSGTGVKDEQFF.

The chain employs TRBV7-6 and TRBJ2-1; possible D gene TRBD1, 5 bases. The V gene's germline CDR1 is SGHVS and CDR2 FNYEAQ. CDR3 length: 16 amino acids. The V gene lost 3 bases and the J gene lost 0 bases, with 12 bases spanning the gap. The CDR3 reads CASSFLQGFSYNEQFF. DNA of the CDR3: TGTGCCAGCAGCTTCCTTCAGGGCTTCTCCTACAATGAGCAGTTCTTC.

CDR3 loop: CASSQQTGSSYEQYF. The CDR3 nucleotides are TGCGCCAGCAGCCAGCAAACCGGGAGTAGCTACGAGCAGTACTTC. The chain recombines TRBV4-3 with TRBJ2-7; D may be TRBD2 (6 bases). With 3 bases removed from V and 3 bases from J, the gap between germline ends came to 15 bases. Germline CDR1 LGHNA, CDR2 YSLEER. The CDR3 consists of 15 residues.

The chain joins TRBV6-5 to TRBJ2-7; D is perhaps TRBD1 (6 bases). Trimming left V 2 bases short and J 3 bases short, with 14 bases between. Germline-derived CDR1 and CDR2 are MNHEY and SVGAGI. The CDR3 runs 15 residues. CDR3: CASSYGAGAGYEQYF. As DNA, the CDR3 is TGTGCCAGCAGTTACGGTGCAGGGGCCGGCTACGAGCAGTACTTC.

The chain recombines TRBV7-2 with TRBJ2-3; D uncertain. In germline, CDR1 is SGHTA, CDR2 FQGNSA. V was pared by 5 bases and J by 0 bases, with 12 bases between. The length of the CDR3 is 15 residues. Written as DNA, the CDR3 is TGTGCCAGCAGCAGCATCGTAGTGAGCACAGATACGCAGTATTTT. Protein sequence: CASSSIVVSTDTQYF.